One sample yielded the 22 T cell receptor beta chains listed below, sequenced in a study of human T cells and chemical hapten exposure. TCRdb analysed the RACE reads with MiXCR anew, one entry per CDR3 protein. This sample has 300,000 to 400,000 distinct CDR3 sequences; 5.1% occur once, and the top ten carry roughly 2.6%. Time point noted: pre-sensitization, week 0. Treatment: therapeutic diphenylcyclopropenone sensitization with weekly scalp DPC. The sample consisted of whole blood, taken in connection with sensitization to the hapten diphenylcyclopropenone (DPC). The receptors shown here come from a woman between 50 and 59 years old with alopecia areata. Some clones in this sample may be carry-over from other donors' samples.

This clonotype showed up many times. The chain carries TRBV9 and TRBJ1-3, with D unresolved. Looked up from germline, CDR1 is SGDLS and CDR2 is YYNGEE. V was clipped by 0 bases and J by 4 bases, with 11 bases between them. The CDR3 runs to 15 residues. CDR3: CASSVEAWGGNTIYF. CDR3 nucleotides: TGTGCCAGCAGCGTAGAAGCCTGGGGAGGAAACACCATATATTTT.

This clonotype appeared a few times. This chain uses TRBV2 with TRBJ2-2, with 7 bases fitting TRBD2. The germline CDR1 and CDR2 sequences are SNHLY and FYNNEI. CDR3 length equals 15 residues. V dropped 7 bases and J dropped 7; count of bases not matched to a gene: 12. CDR3 residues: CASTPGLVLGGELFF. The CDR3 DNA follows: TGTGCCAGCACCCCCGGACTAGTTTTGGGCGGGGAGCTGTTTTTT.

This clonotype was seen at least ten times. One end of the junction does not line up with germline, which may come from a read error. The rearrangement joins TRBV5-1 to TRBJ2-1, with a weak D call TRBD2 (6 bases). Germline loops: CDR1 SGHRS, CDR2 YFSETQ. The CDR3 is made up of 13 amino acids. In DNA, the CDR3 is TGTGCCAGCAGCCCCGGGGGCTACAATGAGCAGTTCTTC. Translation gives CASSPGGYNEQFF.

This clonotype was seen at least ten times. The gene calls are TRBV12-3 or TRBV12-4 and TRBJ1-1; TRBD1 is a possible D gene (6 bases). The CDR3 has 14 residues. Between the trimmed V and J ends, which lost 2 bases and 6 bases, there was a span of 13 bases. CDR3 DNA sequence: TGTGCCAGCAGTTTACCGGGGGCGACCCCTGAAGCTTTCTTT. Protein product: CASSLPGATPEAFF.

This clonotype was counted only a few times. V and J are TRBV27 and TRBJ1-2, with TRBD1 identical over 8 bases. Unmatched junction bases numbered 13, after V lost 2 bases and J lost 2 bases. In germline, CDR1 is MNHEY, CDR2 SMNVEV (reference sequence). This CDR3 has 18 residues. DNA for the CDR3: TGTGCCAGCAGTTTACGGGGAGGGACAGGACTCTTAAACTATGGCTACACCTTC. This encodes CASSLRGGTGLLNYGYTF.

This clonotype was found many times. V gene TRBV29-1 combines with J gene TRBJ2-7; D gene ambiguous. The CDR3 extends over 11 amino acids. Trimming took 1 base from V and 4 from J, leaving 5 bases between them. Germline assignment: CDR1 SQVTM and CDR2 ANQGSEA. Here the CDR3 reads CSVEVGYEQYF. The CDR3 region has the DNA TGCAGCGTTGAAGTCGGGTACGAGCAGTACTTC.

The sample holds a few counts of this clonotype. The gene calls are TRBV7-9 and TRBJ1-2; tentatively, D is TRBD1 (6 bases). CDR1 SEHNR and CDR2 FQNEAQ come from the germline V gene (reference sequence). The V and J ends lost 2 bases and 4 bases respectively, with 11 bases between them. This CDR3 spans 14 amino acids. Written as DNA, the CDR3 is TGTGCCAGCAGCTTATCAGGGACACCCTATGGCTACACCTTC. It encodes CASSLSGTPYGYTF.

This clonotype was recorded many times. V usage is TRBV7-2 and J usage is TRBJ2-3, with D tentatively TRBD1 or TRBD2 (6 bases each). Trimming pared 4 bases from V and 10 bases from J, leaving 18 bases between. Germline values: CDR1 SGHTA, CDR2 FQGNSA. There are 14 residues in the CDR3. The CDR3 DNA reads as TGTGCCAGCAGCTATGGAGGGGGGTACGCAGCGCAGTATTTT. This translates into CASSYGGGYAAQYF.

This clonotype was found many times. The genes are TRBV29-1 and TRBJ1-5; D is possibly TRBD1 (5 bases). The germline V gene encodes CDR1 SQVTM and CDR2 ANQGSEA. V was clipped by 7 bases and J by 6 bases, with 16 bases between them. The length of the CDR3 is 13 residues. CDR3 DNA sequence: TGCAGCGCGGGCCAGGGTGATGGTCAGCCCCAGCATTTT. Protein product: CSAGQGDGQPQHF.

Of note for this clonotype: A read error is possible here, since a much larger clone lies one base away. The rearrangement links TRBV25-1 to TRBJ2-7, with 9 bases that match TRBD1. CDR3 size: 15 residues. Germline loops: CDR1 MGHDK, CDR2 SYGVNS. In DNA form, the CDR3 reads TGTGCCAGCACCTCAGACAGGGGGTACTCCTACGATCAGTACTTC. It is translated as CASTSDRGYSYDQYF.

This clonotype was seen a few times. V and J are TRBV11-1 and TRBJ1-6; no definite D call. Trimming cost V 5 bases and J 8 bases, with 10 bases left between them. The CDR3 totals 13 residues. Germline V gene sequence: CDR1 SGHAT, CDR2 FQDESV (reference sequence). In nucleotides, the CDR3 is TGTGCCAGCAGCCCAAAAGAGTATTCACCCCTCCACTTT. The encoded protein is CASSPKEYSPLHF.

The table lists this clonotype with a few counts. V and J are TRBV20-1 and TRBJ1-5; D may be TRBD1 (6 bases). Trimming stripped 3 bases from V and 1 base from J, with 10 bases between. This CDR3 region has 14 residues. Germline loops: CDR1 DFQATT, CDR2 SNEGSKA (reference sequence). CDR3 bases: TGCAGTGCTAGGAGGGGGGAAAGCAATCAGCCCCAGCATTTT. This codes for CSARRGESNQPQHF.

V is TRBV2 and J is TRBJ2-7; a weak D match, TRBD1 (6 bases). This CDR3 has 14 residues. Between the trimmed V and J ends, which lost 8 bases and 2 bases, there was a span of 16 bases. The V gene's germline CDR1 is SNHLY and CDR2 FYNNEI. CDR3 nucleotide sequence: TGTGCCAGCGTTCCTGCACAGGGTCCCTACGAGCAGTACTTC. It codes for CASVPAQGPYEQYF.

This clonotype showed up many times. V and J are TRBV14 and TRBJ2-3; D remains unclear. This CDR3 has 12 amino acids. Trimming shortened V by 1 base and J by 4 bases, and 3 bases separated the two germline ends. The germline V gene has CDR1 SGHDN and CDR2 FVKESK. This chain's CDR3 is CASSQGADTQYF. The CDR3 region has the DNA TGTGCCAGCAGCCAAGGGGCAGATACGCAGTATTTT.

This clonotype was detected only a few times. V gene TRBV24-1 combines with J gene TRBJ2-1; D ambiguous. The length of the CDR3 is 11 residues. V was shortened by 4 bases and J by 15 bases, with 12 bases between the two germline ends. The germline CDR1 and CDR2 sequences are KGHDR and SFDVKD. The CDR3 loop is CATSDNRASFF. The CDR3 nucleotides are TGTGCCACCAGTGACAACCGGGCCTCGTTCTTC.

This clonotype was detected many times. The CDR3 DNA reads as TGTGCCAGCAGCGTAGGGTCCGAGCAGTACTTC. Translated: CASSVGSEQYF. The gene calls are TRBV9 and TRBJ2-7; D is unclear. Germline V gene sequence: CDR1 SGDLS, CDR2 YYNGEE. This CDR3 comprises 11 residues. V lost 0 bases to trimming and J lost 6 bases, with 4 bases between them.

This chain links TRBV5-1 with TRBJ2-5, with TRBD2 matching 8 bases. Unmatched junction bases numbered 5, after V lost 0 bases and J lost 4 bases. The CDR3 has 15 amino acids. Looked up from germline, CDR1 is SGHRS and CDR2 is YFSETQ. The CDR3 spells CASSLDGRAGETQYF. In DNA, the CDR3 is TGCGCCAGCAGCTTGGACGGGAGGGCCGGAGAGACCCAGTACTTC.

This clonotype was counted a few times. The rearrangement joins TRBV4-2 to TRBJ1-5; tentative D call: TRBD1 (6 bases). The length of the CDR3 is 15 residues. The V gene lost 5 bases and the J gene lost 6 bases, with 17 bases spanning the gap. Germline V gene lookup returns CDR1 LGHNA and CDR2 YNFKEQ. The CDR3 region is CASSKDRNTGQPQHF. DNA of the CDR3: TGTGCCAGCAGCAAGGACAGAAATACGGGTCAGCCCCAGCATTTT.

In this sample, this clonotype turned up many times. This chain links TRBV7-9 with TRBJ1-5; possible D gene TRBD1, 6 bases. CDR1 and CDR2 from the germline V gene are SEHNR and FQNEAQ (reference sequence). Between the trimmed V and J ends, which lost 4 bases and 7 bases, there was a span of 17 bases. The CDR3 loop spans 15 amino acids. The CDR3 spells CASSSIQGPEQPQHF. In DNA, the CDR3 is TGTGCCAGCAGCTCGATACAGGGACCCGAACAGCCCCAGCATTTT.

This chain uses TRBV9 with TRBJ2-3, with 14 bases that match TRBD2. The CDR3 length is 17 residues. In germline, CDR1 is SGDLS, CDR2 YYNGEE. The V segment lost 4 bases and the J segment 2 bases; nucleotides outside the gene matches: 6. The CDR3 DNA reads as TGTGCCAGCAGCCCCGCGGGACTAGCGGGGGTCACAGATACGCAGTATTTT. It is translated as CASSPAGLAGVTDTQYF.

The table lists this clonotype with many counts. The genes are TRBV5-1 and TRBJ2-3; possibly TRBD1 for D (5 bases). Trimming took 3 bases from V and 5 from J, leaving 16 bases between them. The germline gives CDR1 SGHRS, CDR2 YFSETQ. The CDR3 loop spans 15 amino acids. The CDR3 bases are TGCGCCAGCAGCTGGGGCCCGAGCCAAGGAGATACGCAGTATTTT. Translated: CASSWGPSQGDTQYF.

In its sample, this clonotype was seen a few times. As DNA, the CDR3 is TGTGCCACCAGCAGAGAGGGAGGGACCTACGAGCAGTACTTC. This sequence encodes CATSREGGTYEQYF. The chain uses TRBV15 and TRBJ2-7; 7 nucleotides line up with TRBD2. This CDR3 comprises 14 residues. Per germline, CDR1 LNHNV and CDR2 YYDKDF (reference sequence). The V gene end was trimmed by 0 bases and the J gene end by 2 bases; junction bases not matched to a gene: 1.